The 18 T cell receptor beta chains below come from one sample, sequenced in a study of T cell responses to AZD1222 COVID-19 vaccine. The method was immunoSEQ multiplex PCR; TCRdb's version includes in-frame clones alone and lacks a portion of them. The sample includes 90,000 to 120,000 clones, around 90% of them seen just once. The sequenced sample was peripheral blood, obtained on day 0 of AZD1222 vaccination. Receptor source: an adult in good health.

This clone is labeled medium-sized. The chain couples TRBV5-1 to TRBJ1-6; tentatively, D is TRBD1 (5 bases). The length of the CDR3 is 15 residues. Trimming pared 1 base from V and 3 bases from J, leaving 8 bases between. Germline lookup yields CDR1 SGHRS and CDR2 YFSETQ. Here the CDR3 reads CASSLKGDYNSPLHF. The DNA for the CDR3 is TGCGCCAGCAGCTTGAAAGGGGACTATAATTCACCCCTCCACTTT.

This clone was counted once. The chain couples TRBV5-6 to TRBJ2-7; the D gene is possibly TRBD1 (6 bases). The CDR3 sequence is 12 residues long. The V and J ends lost 4 bases and 3 bases respectively, with 8 bases between them. Looked up from germline, CDR1 is SGHDT and CDR2 is YYEEEE. CDR3 in amino acids: CASSRTDYEQYF. The CDR3 DNA sequence: TGTGCCAGCAGCCGGACAGACTACGAGCAGTACTTC.

The chain couples TRBV6-2 or TRBV6-3 to TRBJ2-6; no definite D call. Between the trimmed V and J ends, which lost 6 bases and 1 base, there was a span of 16 bases. This CDR3 is 17 amino acids long. Germline V lookup: CDR1 MNHEY, CDR2 SVGEGT. In nucleotides, the CDR3 is TGTGCCAGCAGCCTCTCCCGGGCCAGATCTGGGGCCAACGTCCTGACTTTC. Protein: CASSLSRARSGANVLTF.

The sample holds one count of this clone. The rearrangement links TRBV2 to TRBJ2-1; 9 bases align to TRBD1. J was trimmed by 4 bases and V by 6 bases; bases with no gene match: 1. CDR1 SNHLY and CDR2 FYNNEI come from the germline V gene. This CDR3 spans 13 amino acids. CDR3 bases: TGTGCCAGCAGCGGACAGGGGTACAATGAGCAGTTCTTC. Translating gives CASSGQGYNEQFF.

This chain uses TRBV18 with TRBJ2-5; 14 nucleotides align to TRBD2. Germline loops: CDR1 KGHSH, CDR2 LQKENI. The CDR3 has 18 residues. V shed 3 bases, J shed 4 bases, and the junction held 10 bases outside the gene matches. In DNA, the CDR3 is TGTGCCAGCTCACCGCTTGCTCTGGGGACTAGCGGGGGAGAGACCCAGTACTTC. Translated, it gives CASSPLALGTSGGETQYF.

DNA for the CDR3: TGTGCCAGCAGCTTACCAGGGGGGGCCCAGTACGAGCAGTACTTC. Its translation: CASSLPGGAQYEQYF. The chain joins TRBV5-4 to TRBJ2-7; D is possibly TRBD1 or TRBD2 (7 bases each). Trimming shortened V by 2 bases and J by 4 bases, and 16 bases separated the two germline ends. Germline loops: CDR1 SGHNT, CDR2 YYREEE (reference sequence). This CDR3 is built from 15 residues.

This clone was found once. This CDR3 is also generated by other DNA sequences in the sample. The chain joins TRBV3-1 (or the pseudogene TRBV3-2) to TRBJ2-3, with no clear D. Germline lookup yields CDR1 LGHDT and CDR2 YNNKEL (reference sequence). This CDR3 is built from 12 residues. V was pared by 5 bases and J by 5 bases, with 8 bases between. The CDR3 is CASSLSGDTQYF. In DNA, the CDR3 is TGTGCCAGCAGCTTGAGTGGAGATACGCAGTATTTT.

This chain links TRBV7-9 with TRBJ2-1; a possible D gene is TRBD2 (6 bases). V lost 0 bases, J lost 8 bases, and 20 bases lay in between. Germline V CDR1 and CDR2: SEHNR, FQNEAQ (reference sequence). This CDR3 is 17 amino acids long. Here the CDR3 DNA reads TGTGCCAGCAGCTTAGCGCTGCGGGGATACGCAAACGATGAGCAGTTCTTC. Amino acids: CASSLALRGYANDEQFF. The whole variable domain, remainder taken from reference TRBV7-9 and TRBJ2-1, is DTGVSQNPRHKITKRGQNVTFRCDPISEHNRLYWYRQTLGQGPEFLTYFQNEAQLEKSRLLSDRFSAERPKGSFSTLEIQRTEQGDSAMYLCASSLALRGYANDEQFFGPGTRLTVL.

The J gene is TRBJ2-1, the V gene TRBV9; D not certain. This CDR3 region has 16 residues. The V end lost 0 bases, the J end lost 0 bases, and 10 bases lay between the germline ends. CDR1 is SGDLS and CDR2 is YYNGEE in the germline V gene. The CDR3 is CASSVARSTSYNEQFF. As DNA, the CDR3 is TGTGCCAGCAGCGTAGCTCGCTCCACCTCCTACAATGAGCAGTTCTTC.

The chain employs TRBV6-1 and TRBJ2-7, with no clear D. Between the trimmed V and J ends, which lost 1 base and 7 bases, there was a span of 11 bases. Germline CDR1 MNHNS, CDR2 SASEGT. This CDR3 has 13 amino acids. The CDR3 loop is CASSEGPVEEQYF. The CDR3 DNA sequence: TGTGCCAGCAGTGAAGGACCAGTGGAGGAGCAGTACTTC.

The V call is TRBV7-8, the J call TRBJ1-1; TRBD1 is a possible D gene (6 bases). Germline CDR1 SGHVS, CDR2 FQNEAQ. The CDR3 consists of 15 residues. Trimming took 1 base from V and 0 from J, leaving 9 bases between them. The CDR3 sequence is CASSLVQGMNTEAFF. The CDR3, as DNA: TGTGCCAGCAGCTTAGTTCAGGGGATGAACACTGAAGCTTTCTTT. Full variable domain (missing parts from reference TRBV7-8 and TRBJ1-1): GAGVSQSPRYKVAKRGQDVALRCDPISGHVSLFWYQQALGQGPEFLTYFQNEAQLDKSGLPSDRFFAERPEGSVSTLKIQRTQQEDSAVYLCASSLVQGMNTEAFFGQGTRLTVV.

V is TRBV2 and J is TRBJ2-7; unclear D gene. The germline V gene encodes CDR1 SNHLY and CDR2 FYNNEI. The CDR3 spans 11 residues. Trimming removed 8 bases from V and 3 bases from J, with 8 bases in between. In DNA, the CDR3 is TGTGCCAGCCAGGAGATCTACGAGCAGTACTTC. Its translation is CASQEIYEQYF.

The chain has TRBV11-3 and TRBJ2-3, with D perhaps matching TRBD2 (5 bases). Germline loops: CDR1 SGHNT, CDR2 YENEEA. There are 13 residues in the CDR3. Trimming removed 1 base at V and 7 bases at J, with 9 bases between. Written as DNA, the CDR3 is TGTGCCAGCAGCTTAGTTGCCGGGAATACGCAGTATTTT. It codes for CASSLVAGNTQYF.

The J gene is TRBJ2-3, the V gene TRBV4-3, with D unclear. The CDR3 has 15 residues. The V and J ends lost 1 base and 0 bases respectively, with 8 bases between them. Germline V gives CDR1 LGHNA, CDR2 YSLEER. The CDR3 spells CASSQAPTSTDTQYF. As DNA, the CDR3 is TGCGCCAGCAGCCAAGCCCCCACGAGCACAGATACGCAGTATTTT.

This chain joins TRBV3-1 (or the pseudogene TRBV3-2) and TRBJ1-3; perhaps TRBD1 as D (5 bases). This CDR3 has 16 amino acids. The V and J ends lost 3 bases and 0 bases respectively, with 12 bases between them. Germline V gives CDR1 LGHDT, CDR2 YNNKEL (reference sequence). CDR3 in DNA: TGTGCCAGCAGCCAGCCCACAGGTTTCTCTGGAAACACCATATATTTT. Translating gives CASSQPTGFSGNTIYF.

CDR3 bases: TGTGCCAGCAAATTCAGCTCCTACAATGAGCAGTTCTTC. Protein sequence: CASKFSSYNEQFF. The chain has TRBV27 and TRBJ2-1; D is ambiguous. Germline loops: CDR1 MNHEY, CDR2 SMNVEV (reference sequence). The CDR3 contains 13 residues. V lost 7 bases, J lost 0 bases, and 7 bases lay in between.

The chain employs TRBV19 and TRBJ2-7; D may be TRBD1 (6 bases). The germline V gene has CDR1 LNHDA and CDR2 SQIVND (reference sequence). This CDR3 contains 14 residues. V was trimmed by 5 bases and J by 3 bases, leaving 14 bases between them. CDR3 amino acids: CASSLGGTGYEQYF. In nucleotides, the CDR3 is TGTGCCAGTAGTCTAGGGGGAACCGGCTACGAGCAGTACTTC.

V gene TRBV29-1 combines with J gene TRBJ1-1; the match to TRBD1 covers 8 bases. Germline CDR1 and CDR2: SQVTM and ANQGSEA. This CDR3 contains 13 residues. The ends lost 7 bases at V and 3 bases at J; junction bases unmatched: 7. The CDR3 DNA reads TGCAGCGCCACGGACAGGGCTGACACTGAAGCTTTCTTT. Protein: CSATDRADTEAFF. Full variable domain (missing parts from reference TRBV29-1 and TRBJ1-1): SAVISQKPSRDICQRGTSLTIQCQVDSQVTMMFWYRQQPGQSLTLIATANQGSEATYESGFVIDKFPISRPNLTFSTLTVSNMSPEDSSIYLCSATDRADTEAFFGQGTRLTVV.